Listed here are 20 T cell receptor beta chains from one sample, sequenced in a study of blood T cell repertoires in COVID-19. Assay: immunoSEQ multiplex PCR; the TCRdb copy retains only in-frame clones and omits some. The sample has over 65,000 clones; around 80% are singletons. The sample was peripheral blood. The receptors were gathered from a woman in her forties with active or convalescent COVID-19.

This clone was counted only a few times. The chain recombines TRBV12-5 with TRBJ1-1; D uncertain. Germline lookup yields CDR1 LGHNT and CDR2 FRNRAP. Trimming pared 2 bases from V and 4 bases from J, leaving 5 bases between. This CDR3 is 12 amino acids long. The CDR3 DNA is TGTGCTAGTGGTTTGCGCAGCACTGAAGCTTTCTTT. As protein: CASGLRSTEAFF.

The rearrangement uses TRBV5-4 and TRBJ2-3; 10 bases are shared with TRBD2. CDR3 length: 18 residues. Trimming cost V 1 base and J 0 bases; bases outside gene matches: 8. Germline CDR1 reads SGHNT; CDR2 reads YYREEE (reference sequence). Written as DNA, the CDR3 is TGTGCCAGCAGCTTGATACAGCGGGGGGGCCCTAGCACAGATACGCAGTATTTT. The encoded protein is CASSLIQRGGPSTDTQYF.

The table lists this clone with a count of one. V gene TRBV6-1 combines with J gene TRBJ1-1, with D maybe TRBD1 (5 bases). The CDR3 contains 13 residues. Trimming shortened V by 3 bases and J by 5 bases, and 10 bases separated the two germline ends. Germline CDR1 and CDR2: MNHNS and SASEGT. The CDR3 DNA reads as TGTGCCAGCAGTGATAGGGGCTGGACTGAAGCTTTCTTT. It yields the protein CASSDRGWTEAFF.

The J gene is TRBJ2-7, the V gene TRBV5-1, with 7 positions matching TRBD1. Trimming removed 3 bases from V and 3 bases from J; junction bases left unmatched: 6. The germline gives CDR1 SGHRS, CDR2 YFSETQ. This CDR3 comprises 14 residues. The CDR3 DNA sequence: TGCGCCAGCAGCTACCGGGACAGTGGCTACGAGCAGTACTTC. Residues: CASSYRDSGYEQYF.

This chain links TRBV5-6 with TRBJ2-5, with 8 nucleotides matching TRBD1. Per the germline V gene, CDR1 is SGHDT and CDR2 is YYEEEE. V was clipped by 4 bases and J by 5 bases; unmatched bases: 1. The CDR3 has 12 amino acids. The chain's CDR3 is CASSQGAETQYF. The CDR3, as DNA: TGTGCCAGCAGCCAGGGGGCCGAGACCCAGTACTTC. The full variable domain, rest sourced from reference TRBV5-6 and TRBJ2-5, is DAGVTQSPTHLIKTRGQQVTLRCSPKSGHDTVSWYQQALGQGPQFIFQYYEEEERQRGNFPDRFSGHQFPNYSSELNVNALLLGDSALYLCASSQGAETQYFGPGTRLLVL.

This chain uses TRBV12-3 or TRBV12-4 with TRBJ1-5; TRBD1 is a possible D gene (6 bases). V dropped 4 bases and J dropped 4 bases, with 8 bases sitting between them. The CDR3 is made up of 13 amino acids. CDR3 nucleotide sequence: TGTGCCAGCAGTTCTACAGGGAATCAGCCCCAGCATTTT. Translating it yields CASSSTGNQPQHF.

This chain uses TRBV29-1 with TRBJ1-4, with 7 bases that match TRBD1. This CDR3 is built from 13 residues. Germline CDR1 SQVTM, CDR2 ANQGSEA. V shed 3 bases, J shed 8 bases, and the junction held 6 bases outside the gene matches. The CDR3 coding sequence is TGCAGCGTTGATGGTCAGGGGGACGAAAAACTGTTTTTT. Protein sequence: CSVDGQGDEKLFF.

The J gene is TRBJ2-5, the V gene TRBV18; 7 nucleotides align to TRBD2. CDR1 and CDR2 (germline): KGHSH, LQKENI. CDR3 length: 17 amino acids. Losses at the gene ends were 5 bases for V and 2 bases for J; bases not matched to a gene: 14. The CDR3 sequence: CASSSTTSHLKQETQYF. The DNA of the CDR3 is TGTGCCAGCTCATCAACGACTAGCCACCTAAAACAAGAGACCCAGTACTTC.

This chain uses TRBV6-5 with TRBJ1-5, with TRBD1 matching over 7 bases. The V and J ends lost 10 bases and 7 bases, in that order; junction bases with no gene match: 16. The length of the CDR3 is 15 residues. Germline loops: CDR1 MNHEY, CDR2 SVGAGI. CDR3 nucleotides: TGTGCCACCAAAGTTCTTTCAGGGGGGATGCAGCCCCAGCATTTT. Its translation: CATKVLSGGMQPQHF.

The V call is TRBV28, the J call TRBJ2-3; 8 nucleotides agree with TRBD2. Germline V gene lookup returns CDR1 MDHEN and CDR2 SYDVKM. This CDR3 is 16 amino acids long. With 6 bases clipped from V and 6 bases from J, the junction kept 14 bases outside the gene matches. CDR3 sequence: CASSSSLAGTRDTQYF. The DNA of the CDR3 is TGTGCCAGCAGCTCCTCCTTAGCGGGAACTCGCGATACGCAGTATTTT.

The V and J genes are TRBV12-5 and TRBJ2-1, with D tentatively TRBD1 (5 bases). V dropped 6 bases and J dropped 10 bases, with 16 bases sitting between them. The CDR3 is 13 residues long. CDR1 and CDR2 from the germline V gene are LGHNT and FRNRAP. CDR3 DNA: TGTGCTAGTGGCCGTGACAGAGAGCAAGAGCAGTTCTTC. It codes for CASGRDREQEQFF.

The chain is built from TRBV28 and TRBJ1-2; a possible D gene is TRBD1 (5 bases). There are 13 residues in the CDR3. Germline V gene lookup returns CDR1 MDHEN and CDR2 SYDVKM. The germline V and J ends were trimmed by 5 bases and 7 bases, with 14 bases remaining between them. The CDR3 is CASSEQTTGGYTF. CDR3 nucleotides: TGTGCCAGCAGTGAACAGACAACAGGTGGCTACACCTTC.

This chain uses TRBV24-1 with TRBJ2-3; TRBD2 aligns across 15 bases. Germline-derived CDR1 and CDR2 are KGHDR and SFDVKD. With 8 bases clipped from V and 4 bases from J, the junction kept 6 bases outside the gene matches. The CDR3 consists of 16 residues. The CDR3 DNA reads TGTGCCACCAACCCAGGACTAGCGGGGGGGTCAGATACGCAGTATTTT. It encodes CATNPGLAGGSDTQYF.

The CDR3: CASSFGGRESGELFF. The CDR3 DNA is TGTGCCAGCAGCTTCGGGGGACGGGAGTCCGGGGAGCTGTTTTTT. The rearrangement links TRBV7-3 to TRBJ2-2, with D maybe TRBD2 (6 bases). V lost 3 bases and J lost 6, with 14 bases in between. This CDR3 comprises 15 residues. Germline loops: CDR1 SGHTA, CDR2 FQGTGA.

J is TRBJ1-1 and V is TRBV7-2, with a tentative D call TRBD1 (5 bases). The CDR3 is 15 residues long. Germline CDR1 is SGHTA and CDR2 is FQGNSA. V was shortened by 1 base and J by 6 bases, with 15 bases between the two germline ends. The CDR3 sequence is CASSLDLGAGSEAFF. As DNA, the CDR3 is TGTGCCAGCAGCTTAGATCTTGGGGCAGGGTCTGAAGCTTTCTTT.

The chain uses TRBV11-1 and TRBJ1-1; 9 positions agree with TRBD1. The ends lost 2 bases at V and 3 bases at J; junction bases unmatched: 1. Germline values: CDR1 SGHAT, CDR2 FQDESV (reference sequence). The CDR3 is made up of 14 amino acids. CDR3 protein: CASSLWDRDTEAFF. The CDR3 DNA is TGTGCCAGCAGCTTATGGGACAGGGACACTGAAGCTTTCTTT.

The CDR3 DNA sequence: TGTGCCAGCAGTTACCAGGCGGGGGGGTGGAATGAGCAGTTCTTC. Protein sequence: CASSYQAGGWNEQFF. The genes are TRBV6-2 or TRBV6-3 and TRBJ2-1, with 9 bases identical to TRBD2. The CDR3 sequence is 15 residues long. Germline CDR1 is MNHEY and CDR2 is SVGEGT. V dropped 2 bases and J dropped 7; count of bases not matched to a gene: 6.

This clone showed up just a few times. The V and J genes are TRBV9 and TRBJ2-2, with 9 bases identical to TRBD1. The ends lost 3 bases at V and 6 bases at J; junction bases unmatched: 12. Germline V gives CDR1 SGDLS, CDR2 YYNGEE. This CDR3 region has 17 residues. The CDR3 nucleotides read TGTGCCAGCAGCGAACACACGGGACAGGGAAGCCCCGGGGAGCTGTTTTTT. Translating it yields CASSEHTGQGSPGELFF.

The chain employs TRBV19 and TRBJ1-4; 8 bases are shared with TRBD1. The V gene end was trimmed by 6 bases and the J gene end by 3 bases; junction bases not matched to a gene: 12. Germline CDR1 is LNHDA and CDR2 is SQIVND (reference sequence). The CDR3 extends over 17 amino acids. This CDR3 is CASSPNGPGQANEKLFF. The CDR3 DNA is TGTGCCAGTAGCCCCAACGGTCCGGGACAGGCTAATGAAAAACTGTTTTTT.

The chain uses TRBV11-2 and TRBJ2-5; 14 bases line up with TRBD2. Germline V CDR1 and CDR2: SGHAT, FQNNGV. This CDR3 has 16 amino acids. Trimming at V came to 5 bases and at J to 5 bases, leaving 7 bases not matched to a gene. The CDR3 here is CASSKVGTSGSETQYF. In DNA, the CDR3 is TGTGCCAGCAGCAAAGTCGGGACTAGCGGGAGTGAGACCCAGTACTTC. Drawing the rest from reference TRBV11-2 and TRBJ2-5, the complete variable domain is EAGVAQSPRYKIIEKRQSVAFWCNPISGHATLYWYQQILGQGPKLLIQFQNNGVVDDSQLPKDRFSAERLKGVDSTLKIQPAKLEDSAVYLCASSKVGTSGSETQYFGPGTRLLVL.